The clone carrying this T cell receptor beta chain came up many times. As yet, its antigen is unknown. Germline CDR1 SQVTM, CDR2 ANQGSEA. This CDR3 is 15 amino acids long. The V segment lost 1 base and the J segment 0 bases; nucleotides outside the gene matches: 5. Template material for amplifying TCR beta CDR3 regions consisted of RNA transcripts. The HTBI primer set drove a first-round RT-PCR of the TCR CDR3. TCRdb reprocessed the multiplex PCR reads via MiXCR and lists one record per CDR3 protein. The sample contains over 700,000 distinct CDR3 sequences, roughly 37% of which appear only once. This sample stems from a study of T cells in Graves' hyperthyroidism and ophthalmopathy. Cells are PBMCs isolated from about 10 ml of fresh blood. Overall study results and limits: The model made its ophthalmopathy prediction, and onset followed a median approximately 6 months later.

The chain carries TRBV29-1 and TRBJ2-7; 8 nucleotides match TRBD2. Specimen: blood. This receptor was obtained from a man aged 18 to 29 with Graves' hyperthyroidism. The CDR3 DNA reads as TGCAGCGTTGAAGCAAGCGGGACTAGCTCCTACGAGCAGTACTTC. Protein: CSVEASGTSSYEQYF.